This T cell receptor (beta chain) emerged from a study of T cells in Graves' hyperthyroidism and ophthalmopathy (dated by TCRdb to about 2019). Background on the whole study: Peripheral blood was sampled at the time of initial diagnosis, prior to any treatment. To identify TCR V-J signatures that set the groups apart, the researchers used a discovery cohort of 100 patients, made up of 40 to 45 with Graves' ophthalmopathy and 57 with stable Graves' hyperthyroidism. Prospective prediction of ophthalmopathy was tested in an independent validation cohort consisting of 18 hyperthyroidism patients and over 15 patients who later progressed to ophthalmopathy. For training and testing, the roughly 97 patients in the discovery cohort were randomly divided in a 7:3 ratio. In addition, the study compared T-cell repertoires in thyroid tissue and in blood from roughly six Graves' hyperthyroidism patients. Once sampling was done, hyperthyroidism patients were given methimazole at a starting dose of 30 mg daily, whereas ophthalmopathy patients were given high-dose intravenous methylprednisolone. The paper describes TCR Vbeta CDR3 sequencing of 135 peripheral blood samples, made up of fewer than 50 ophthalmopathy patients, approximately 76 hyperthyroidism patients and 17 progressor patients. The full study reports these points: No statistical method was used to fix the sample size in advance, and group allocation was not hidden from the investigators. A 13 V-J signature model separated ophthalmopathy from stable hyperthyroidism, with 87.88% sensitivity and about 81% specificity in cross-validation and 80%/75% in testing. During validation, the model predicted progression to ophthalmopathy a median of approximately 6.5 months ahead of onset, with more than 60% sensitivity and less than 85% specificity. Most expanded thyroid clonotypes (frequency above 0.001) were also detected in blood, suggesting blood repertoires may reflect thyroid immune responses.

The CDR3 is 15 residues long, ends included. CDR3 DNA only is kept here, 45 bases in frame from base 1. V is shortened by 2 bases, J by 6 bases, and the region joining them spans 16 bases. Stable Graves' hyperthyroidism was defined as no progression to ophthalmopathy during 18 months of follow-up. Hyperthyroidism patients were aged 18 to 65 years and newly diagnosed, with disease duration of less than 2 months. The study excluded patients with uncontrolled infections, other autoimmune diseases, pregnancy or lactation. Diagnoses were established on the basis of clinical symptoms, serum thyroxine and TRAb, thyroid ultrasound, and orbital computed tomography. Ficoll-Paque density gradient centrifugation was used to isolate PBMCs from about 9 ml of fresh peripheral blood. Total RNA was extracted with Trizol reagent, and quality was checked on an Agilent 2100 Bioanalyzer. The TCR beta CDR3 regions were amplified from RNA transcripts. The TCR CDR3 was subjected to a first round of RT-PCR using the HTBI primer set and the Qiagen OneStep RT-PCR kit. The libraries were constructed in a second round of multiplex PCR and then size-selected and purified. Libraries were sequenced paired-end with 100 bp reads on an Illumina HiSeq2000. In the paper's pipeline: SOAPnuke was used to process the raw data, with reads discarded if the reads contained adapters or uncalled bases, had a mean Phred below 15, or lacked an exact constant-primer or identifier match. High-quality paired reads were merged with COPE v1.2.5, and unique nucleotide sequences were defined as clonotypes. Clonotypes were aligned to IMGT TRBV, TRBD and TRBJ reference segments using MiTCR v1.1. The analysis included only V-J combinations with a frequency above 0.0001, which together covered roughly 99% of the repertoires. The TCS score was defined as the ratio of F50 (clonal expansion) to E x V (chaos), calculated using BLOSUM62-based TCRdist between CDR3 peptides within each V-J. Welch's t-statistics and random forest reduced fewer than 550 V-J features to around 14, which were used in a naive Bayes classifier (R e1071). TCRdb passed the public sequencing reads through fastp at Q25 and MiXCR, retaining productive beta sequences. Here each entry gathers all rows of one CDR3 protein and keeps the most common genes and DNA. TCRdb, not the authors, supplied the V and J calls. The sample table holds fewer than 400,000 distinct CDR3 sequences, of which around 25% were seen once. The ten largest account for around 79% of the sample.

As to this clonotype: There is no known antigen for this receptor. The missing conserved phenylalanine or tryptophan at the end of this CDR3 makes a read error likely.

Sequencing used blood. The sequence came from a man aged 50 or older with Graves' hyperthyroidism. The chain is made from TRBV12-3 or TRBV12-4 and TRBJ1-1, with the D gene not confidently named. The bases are TGTGCCAGCAGTTTATTCAGCGTTGGAGAATCTGAAGCTTTCCTT. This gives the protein CASSLFSVGESEAFL.